The 8 T cell receptor beta chains in this list originate from one sample, sequenced in a study of T cell repertoires in cytomegalovirus infection. These receptors have no known antigen. In TCRdb, the reads were re-called with MiXCR into one record per CDR3 protein. The sample contains 100,000 to 150,000 distinct CDR3 sequences, approximately 30% of which appear only once. Sequenced material: CD8+ T cells from cultured PBMCs, taken from culture after CMV antigen stimulation. These receptors came from a human donor in good health (CMV status not recorded). Some clones in this sample may be carry-over from other donors' samples.

V is TRBV7-9 and J is TRBJ2-1; 9 positions agree with TRBD2. The CDR3 extends over 18 amino acids. V was pared by 3 bases and J by 8 bases, with 17 bases of the junction left unmatched. CDR1 is SEHNR, CDR2 FQNEAQ, per germline (reference sequence). CDR3 DNA: TGTGCCAGCAGCTTGCCCGAGGTGATAGCGGGGGTTGTGGATGAGCAGTTCTTC. This translates into CASSLPEVIAGVVDEQFF.

The J gene is TRBJ2-7, the V gene TRBV20-1; no reliable D call. Trimming stripped 0 bases from V and 2 bases from J, with 17 bases between. This CDR3 has 16 residues. Germline CDR1 reads DFQATT; CDR2 reads SNEGSKA (reference sequence). The CDR3 coding sequence is TGCAGTGCTAGAGATCAAGCTAGAACGGTCCCCTACGAGCAGTACTTC. This encodes CSARDQARTVPYEQYF.

The table lists this clonotype with a few counts. The rearrangement links TRBV12-3 or TRBV12-4 to TRBJ2-5; a weak D match, TRBD2 (6 bases). This CDR3 region has 14 residues. Between the trimmed V and J ends, which lost 6 bases and 5 bases, there was a span of 16 bases. CDR3 loop: CASSPGGGGETQYF. Written as DNA, the CDR3 is TGTGCCAGCAGCCCCGGGGGAGGTGGGGAGACCCAGTACTTC.

The sample holds a few counts of this clonotype. The V call is TRBV10-3, the J call TRBJ1-6; D ambiguous. Trimming stripped 4 bases from V and 0 bases from J, with 10 bases between. CDR1 is ENHRY and CDR2 is SYGVKD in the germline V gene. This CDR3 is 16 amino acids long. CDR3 DNA: TGTGCCATCAGTGTTCAGACGAGCTCCTATAATTCACCCCTCCACTTT. Protein product: CAISVQTSSYNSPLHF.

This clonotype was recorded only once. The chain is built from TRBV6-5 and TRBJ1-1, with D tentatively TRBD1 (6 bases). The CDR3 extends over 14 amino acids. V gave up 5 bases and J gave up 7 bases, with 17 bases separating them. Germline loops: CDR1 MNHEY, CDR2 SVGAGI. CDR3 sequence reads: CASSITGPVGEAFF. The DNA for the CDR3 is TGTGCCAGCAGTATTACAGGGCCCGTCGGTGAAGCTTTCTTT.

The CDR3 sequence is CASSFTGVNEQFF. The CDR3, as DNA: TGTGCCAGCAGTTTCACAGGGGTAAATGAGCAGTTCTTC. The chain uses TRBV27 and TRBJ2-1; TRBD1 matches 7 bases. CDR3 length: 13 residues. Germline V gene lookup returns CDR1 MNHEY and CDR2 SMNVEV (reference sequence). J gave up 7 bases and V 3 bases, and 3 bases lay outside the gene matches.

There are a few counts of this clonotype. The V call is TRBV4-1, the J call TRBJ1-1; D is uncertain. Germline loops: CDR1 MGHRA, CDR2 YSYEKL. This CDR3 region has 16 residues. V was shortened by 4 bases and J by 1 base, with 16 bases between the two germline ends. CDR3 sequence: CASSLVDLRGNTEAFF. As DNA, the CDR3 is TGCGCCAGCAGCCTGGTGGACCTTCGAGGGAACACTGAAGCTTTCTTT.

This clonotype has just a few counts. This rearrangement joins TRBV7-9 to TRBJ1-2; 9 bases map to TRBD1. This CDR3 contains 15 residues. The ends lost 1 base at V and 4 bases at J; junction bases unmatched: 4. CDR1 SEHNR and CDR2 FQNEAQ come from the germline V gene (reference sequence). The CDR3 sequence is CASSLGTGVRYGYTF. Here the CDR3 DNA reads TGTGCCAGCAGCTTAGGGACAGGGGTCCGCTATGGCTACACCTTC.